These 29 T cell receptor beta chains were all obtained from the same sample, sequenced in a study of a mutant IDH1 vaccine in newly diagnosed glioma. Which antigens these TCRs recognize remains unknown. Assay: immunoSEQ multiplex PCR; the TCRdb copy retains only in-frame clones and omits some. The sample includes tens of thousands of clones, nearly 90% of them seen just once. Time point of the sample: week 11, during vaccination. Mutant IDH1 20-mer peptide, at 300 ug, made up each vaccine dose, with topical imiquimod. The material was PBMCs, obtained from a glioma patient whose treatment included an IDH1 peptide vaccine. The origin of the receptors is a man younger than 30 with glioma.

The V and J genes are TRBV18 and TRBJ1-1; no reliable D call. Trimming shortened V by 5 bases and J by 1 base, and 11 bases separated the two germline ends. Germline assignment: CDR1 KGHSH and CDR2 LQKENI. CDR3 length equals 14 residues. CDR3 loop: CASSSGGPNTEAFF. The CDR3 DNA reads TGTGCCAGCTCATCAGGCGGGCCGAACACTGAAGCTTTCTTT.

The chain carries TRBV25-1 and TRBJ1-6; D possibly corresponds to TRBD1 (5 bases). Germline lookup yields CDR1 MGHDK and CDR2 SYGVNS. The CDR3 runs to 15 residues. Trimming cost V 0 bases and J 8 bases, with 11 bases left between them. The CDR3 DNA follows: TGTGCCAGCAGTGAATATATAGGACAAGATTCACCCCTCCACTTT. Encoded protein: CASSEYIGQDSPLHF.

The chain joins TRBV11-2 to TRBJ1-6; tentatively, D is TRBD1 (6 bases). The CDR3 is 19 amino acids. Trimming removed 2 bases from V and 0 bases from J, with 17 bases in between. Germline V CDR1 and CDR2: SGHAT, FQNNGV. CDR3 DNA: TGTGCCAGCAGCTTAATTTCAGGGGCTTACTTCTCCTATAATTCACCCCTCCACTTT. Translating gives CASSLISGAYFSYNSPLHF.

The chain joins TRBV10-1 to TRBJ1-5; D not resolved. Germline values: CDR1 WNHNN, CDR2 SYGVQD (reference sequence). This CDR3 is built from 23 residues. V lost 0 bases, J lost 0 bases, and 30 bases lay in between. CDR3 region: CASSESFPLSWERTNYSNQPQHF. CDR3 in DNA: TGCGCCAGCAGTGAGTCATTCCCCCTAAGTTGGGAGCGAACGAACTATAGCAATCAGCCCCAGCATTTT.

This chain connects TRBV7-9 to TRBJ1-2; TRBD1 aligns across 7 bases. This CDR3 contains 15 residues. The germline V gene has CDR1 SEHNR and CDR2 FQNEAQ (reference sequence). After removal of 5 bases from V and 4 bases from J, the junction contained 10 bases not matched to a gene. CDR3 DNA sequence: TGTGCCAGCAGCCCAAACAGGGGACTCCCCTATGGCTACACCTTC. Its translation: CASSPNRGLPYGYTF. The full variable domain, rest sourced from reference TRBV7-9 and TRBJ1-2, is DTGVSQNPRHKITKRGQNVTFRCDPISEHNRLYWYRQTLGQGPEFLTYFQNEAQLEKSRLLSDRFSAERPKGSFSTLEIQRTEQGDSAMYLCASSPNRGLPYGYTFGSGTRLTVV.

This clone has only one observation. J is TRBJ2-7 and V is TRBV29-1; a possible D gene is TRBD2 (5 bases). CDR3 size: 17 residues. V was pared by 4 bases and J by 0 bases, with 22 bases between. Germline-derived CDR1 and CDR2 are SQVTM and ANQGSEA. The CDR3 loop is CSVVRRKARVNSYEQYF. In DNA, the CDR3 is TGCAGCGTTGTGAGGCGTAAGGCGAGGGTTAACTCCTACGAGCAGTACTTC.

The genes are TRBV27 and TRBJ1-2, with D hard to call. The V end was cut by 1 base, the J end by 8 bases, with 11 bases between. The germline gives CDR1 MNHEY, CDR2 SMNVEV (reference sequence). The CDR3 loop spans 13 amino acids. The CDR3: CASSLFGVGGYTF. The CDR3 DNA reads TGTGCCAGCAGTTTATTCGGGGTCGGAGGCTACACCTTC.

This clone was detected once. The chain recombines TRBV7-9 with TRBJ1-4, with 9 bases lining up with TRBD1. CDR3 length: 13 amino acids. CDR1 is SEHNR and CDR2 is FQNEAQ in the germline V gene (reference sequence). After removal of 5 bases from V and 8 bases from J, the junction contained 3 bases not matched to a gene. The CDR3: CASSEGTGEKLFF. CDR3 bases: TGTGCCAGCAGCGAGGGGACAGGGGAAAAACTGTTTTTT.

The J gene is TRBJ1-4, the V gene TRBV5-8; perhaps TRBD1 as D (5 bases). The CDR3 runs 17 residues. The germline gives CDR1 SGHTS, CDR2 YDEGEE. V lost 2 bases, J lost 8 bases, and 22 bases lay in between. The CDR3 protein is CASSLFKFGASREKLFF. The CDR3 DNA follows: TGTGCCAGCAGCTTATTCAAATTCGGGGCCTCCCGGGAAAAACTGTTTTTT.

V and J are TRBV7-2 and TRBJ2-1; 11 bases line up with TRBD1. Germline CDR1 and CDR2: SGHTA and FQGNSA. This CDR3 comprises 16 residues. The J segment lost 7 bases and the V segment lost 6 bases, leaving 11 bases of the junction unmatched. The DNA of the CDR3 is TGTGCCAGCAGACAAGGACAGGGGGCTTCGGGGAATGAGCAGTTCTTC. The encoded protein is CASRQGQGASGNEQFF.

V usage is TRBV29-1 and J usage is TRBJ2-7, with 9 bases lining up with TRBD1. With V trimmed by 1 base and J by 6 bases, 7 bases remained unmatched. The CDR3 covers 14 residues. Per germline, CDR1 SQVTM and CDR2 ANQGSEA. In DNA, the CDR3 is TGCAGCGTTGAAGGCCCGACAGGGGGGGGCGAGCAGTACTTC. It specifies CSVEGPTGGGEQYF.

This chain connects TRBV4-1 to TRBJ1-4; D is unresolved. The germline V and J ends were trimmed by 0 bases and 6 bases, with 14 bases remaining between them. The CDR3 consists of 16 residues. Germline CDR1 reads MGHRA; CDR2 reads YSYEKL. The DNA for the CDR3 is TGCGCCAGCAGCCAAGACTTCGGGAGCTTCGATGAAAAACTGTTTTTT. The encoded protein is CASSQDFGSFDEKLFF.

This chain joins TRBV7-2 and TRBJ2-7; possibly TRBD2 for D (6 bases). The CDR3 loop spans 15 amino acids. With 3 bases removed from V and 5 bases from J, the gap between germline ends came to 17 bases. Germline-derived CDR1 and CDR2 are SGHTA and FQGNSA. The CDR3 bases are TGTGCCAGCAGCTTTGGCGCCGGGAGTTTCGACGAGCAGTACTTC. This gives the protein CASSFGAGSFDEQYF. The entire variable domain, with the rest obtained from reference TRBV7-2 and TRBJ2-7, is as follows: GAGVSQSPSNKVTEKGKDVELRCDPISGHTALYWYRQSLGQGLEFLIYFQGNSAPDKSGLPSDRFSAERTGGSVSTLTIQRTQQEDSAVYLCASSFGAGSFDEQYFGPGTRLTVT.

The chain carries TRBV15 and TRBJ2-5, with a weak D call TRBD1 (6 bases). Trimming pared 5 bases from V and 2 bases from J, leaving 9 bases between. In germline, CDR1 is LNHNV, CDR2 YYDKDF (reference sequence). The CDR3 totals 13 residues. The CDR3 DNA reads TGTGCCACCAGCGCTAGGGGGCAAGAGACCCAGTACTTC. It specifies CATSARGQETQYF.

CDR3 DNA: TGTGCCTGGAGTGTACAGTGGCCCACGAACACTGAAGCTTTCTTT. Encoded protein: CAWSVQWPTNTEAFF. The V and J genes are TRBV30 and TRBJ1-1; no reliable D call. Trimming cost V 0 bases and J 1 base, with 12 bases left between them. Per germline, CDR1 GTSNPN and CDR2 SVGIG (reference sequence). This CDR3 region has 15 residues.

The V gene is TRBV18, the J gene TRBJ1-2; D remains ambiguous. Trimming took 3 bases from V and 8 from J, leaving 13 bases between them. Germline V gene lookup returns CDR1 KGHSH and CDR2 LQKENI. This CDR3 contains 13 residues. The CDR3 DNA reads as TGTGCCAGCTCACCCAGACCTGGAGAAGGCTACACCTTC. Its protein product is CASSPRPGEGYTF.

This clone has just a few counts. The rearrangement uses TRBV16 and TRBJ1-2, with TRBD1 matching over 9 bases. Losses at the gene ends were 1 base for V and 8 bases for J; bases not matched to a gene: 8. In germline, CDR1 is KGHSY, CDR2 FQNENV. The CDR3 has 15 residues. The CDR3: CASSQFGGQGEGYTF. CDR3 nucleotide sequence: TGTGCCAGCAGCCAATTTGGGGGACAGGGCGAAGGCTACACCTTC.

This sequence joins TRBV6-6 and TRBJ1-2; 9 nucleotides agree with TRBD1. CDR1 and CDR2 (germline): MNHNY, SVGAGI (reference sequence). This CDR3 is 16 amino acids long. The trim removed 6 bases at V and 3 bases at J, leaving 11 bases unmatched. The CDR3 loop is CASRYPGQGRHYGYTF. CDR3 in DNA: TGTGCCAGCAGATATCCGGGACAGGGAAGACACTATGGCTACACCTTC.

This clone has just one count. The chain couples TRBV27 to TRBJ2-1; 11 nucleotides agree with TRBD2. With 6 bases clipped from V and 10 bases from J, the junction kept 8 bases outside the gene matches. The CDR3 runs 14 residues. The V gene's germline CDR1 is MNHEY and CDR2 SMNVEV (reference sequence). The DNA for the CDR3 is TGTGCCAGCAGCCAAGGGACTAGCGGTATGGAGCAGTTCTTC. Translating gives CASSQGTSGMEQFF.

By proportion, this clone is large. Written as DNA, the CDR3 is TGTGCCAGCAGCTTAGACTTGAACACTGAAGCTTTCTTT. Translation: CASSLDLNTEAFF. The genes are TRBV7-2 and TRBJ1-1, with unresolved D. Trimming removed 1 base at V and 0 bases at J, with 3 bases between. The CDR3 covers 13 residues. Germline V gene data show CDR1 as SGHTA and CDR2 as FQGNSA.

The CDR3 here is CASSPEVGGSMNTEAFF. CDR3 nucleotide sequence: TGTGCCAGCAGCCCGGAAGTAGGGGGATCCATGAACACTGAAGCTTTCTTT. The V call is TRBV5-8, the J call TRBJ1-1; maybe TRBD1 (6 bases). The V end lost 4 bases, the J end lost 0 bases, and 19 bases lay between the germline ends. Germline CDR1 reads SGHTS; CDR2 reads YDEGEE. CDR3 length: 17 residues.

The chain couples TRBV4-1 to TRBJ1-2, with a weak D call TRBD1 (6 bases). From germline, CDR1 is MGHRA and CDR2 YSYEKL. V dropped 0 bases and J dropped 6 bases, with 14 bases sitting between them. The CDR3 has 15 residues. The CDR3: CASSQERGGVDGYTF. In DNA form, the CDR3 reads TGCGCCAGCAGCCAAGAGCGAGGGGGAGTCGATGGCTACACCTTC.

This rearrangement joins TRBV19 to TRBJ1-1; D perhaps matches TRBD1 (5 bases). CDR3 length: 13 residues. The V end lost 9 bases, the J end lost 1 base, and 12 bases lay between the germline ends. Germline V gene lookup returns CDR1 LNHDA and CDR2 SQIVND (reference sequence). Here the CDR3 DNA reads TGTGCCAGCAGGGCCGGTAGGAACACTGAAGCTTTCTTT. Amino acid sequence: CASRAGRNTEAFF.

The gene calls are TRBV5-1 and TRBJ2-7; D call uncertain. This CDR3 comprises 13 residues. CDR1 SGHRS and CDR2 YFSETQ come from the germline V gene. Between the trimmed V and J ends, which lost 3 bases and 5 bases, there was a span of 12 bases. The CDR3 is CASSSRIGDEQYF. The CDR3 DNA sequence: TGCGCCAGCAGCTCCCGAATAGGCGACGAGCAGTACTTC.

This chain joins TRBV9 and TRBJ2-3; D possibly uses TRBD1 or TRBD2 (5 bases each). Germline V gene sequence: CDR1 SGDLS, CDR2 YYNGEE. This CDR3 is 16 amino acids long. The germline V and J ends were trimmed by 0 bases and 3 bases, with 14 bases remaining between them. CDR3 sequence (DNA): TGTGCCAGCAGCGTAGAGGGGACGCTCTGGACAGATACGCAGTATTTT. It specifies CASSVEGTLWTDTQYF.

The chain carries TRBV29-1 and TRBJ2-1; no firm D call. The CDR3 length is 10 residues. Germline CDR1 reads SQVTM; CDR2 reads ANQGSEA. Trimming stripped 7 bases from V and 5 bases from J, with 6 bases between. CDR3 nucleotides: TGCAGCGCCGGAAACAATGAGCAGTTCTTC. This translates into CSAGNNEQFF.

The V and J genes are TRBV5-4 and TRBJ2-5, with D uncertain. The CDR3 has 14 residues. Germline V CDR1 and CDR2: SGHNT, YYREEE (reference sequence). V lost 4 bases, J lost 5 bases, and 15 bases lay in between. CDR3 DNA sequence: TGTGCCAGCAGCCTCCAGTCTAGTATGGAGACCCAGTACTTC. Translating gives CASSLQSSMETQYF.

The gene calls are TRBV6-5 and TRBJ2-1; a possible D gene is TRBD2 (6 bases). The CDR3 runs 14 residues. Germline V lookup: CDR1 MNHEY, CDR2 SVGAGI. V was shortened by 6 bases and J by 4 bases, with 13 bases between the two germline ends. CDR3: CASRPGSVYNEQFF. The CDR3 bases are TGTGCCAGCAGACCCGGGAGCGTTTACAATGAGCAGTTCTTC.

The rearrangement joins TRBV5-1 to TRBJ1-4, with a possible D match to TRBD1 (5 bases). In germline, CDR1 is SGHRS, CDR2 YFSETQ. The ends were cut back, 0 bases at V and 8 bases at J, with 14 bases in the middle. This CDR3 has 15 amino acids. The CDR3 region is CASSLAFGGAEKLFF. For the CDR3, the DNA is TGCGCCAGCAGCTTGGCCTTCGGGGGTGCGGAAAAACTGTTTTTT. The variable domain in full, completed from reference TRBV5-1 and TRBJ1-4, reads KAGVTQTPRYLIKTRGQQVTLSCSPISGHRSVSWYQQTPGQGLQFLFEYFSETQRNKGNFPGRFSGRQFSNSRSEMNVSTLELGDSALYLCASSLAFGGAEKLFFGSGTQLSVL.